The 2 T cell receptor beta chains listed next were all sequenced from one sample in a study of technical replicates of blood from several donors. Profiling relied on immunoSEQ multiplex PCR, and the TCRdb table lists in-frame clones only, not all of them. Among about 98,000 clones listed, approximately 94% were seen once. Specimen: T cells isolated from PBMCs. These receptors originate from a human donor in good health.

The rearrangement uses TRBV4-1 and TRBJ1-1; D gene ambiguous. The CDR3 consists of 15 residues. V was cut by 0 bases and J by 1 base, with 9 bases left in between. CDR1 MGHRA and CDR2 YSYEKL come from the germline V gene. The CDR3 reads CASSQEGLRNTEAFF. The CDR3 DNA follows: TGCGCCAGCAGCCAAGAAGGACTGAGGAACACTGAAGCTTTCTTT.

This clone was counted between two and nine times. The chain joins TRBV5-1 to TRBJ2-7, with TRBD1 matching over 10 bases. Germline V gene data show CDR1 as SGHRS and CDR2 as YFSETQ. Trimming removed 3 bases from V and 6 bases from J; junction bases left unmatched: 3. This CDR3 comprises 13 residues. CDR3 sequence: CASSWGTGAEQYF. The CDR3, as DNA: TGCGCCAGCAGCTGGGGGACAGGGGCCGAGCAGTACTTC.